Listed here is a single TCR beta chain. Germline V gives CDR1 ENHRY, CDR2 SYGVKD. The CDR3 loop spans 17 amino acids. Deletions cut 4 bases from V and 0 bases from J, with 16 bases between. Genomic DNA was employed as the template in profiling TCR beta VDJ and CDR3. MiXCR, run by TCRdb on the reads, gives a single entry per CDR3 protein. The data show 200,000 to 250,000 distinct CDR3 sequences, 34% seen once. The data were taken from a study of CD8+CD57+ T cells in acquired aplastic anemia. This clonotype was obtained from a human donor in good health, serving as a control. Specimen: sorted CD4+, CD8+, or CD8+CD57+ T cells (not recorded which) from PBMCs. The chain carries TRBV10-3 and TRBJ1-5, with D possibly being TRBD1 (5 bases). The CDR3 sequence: CAISGGEEAFSNQPQHF. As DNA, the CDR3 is TGTGCCATCAGTGGAGGGGAGGAGGCGTTTAGCAATCAGCCCCAGCATTTT.